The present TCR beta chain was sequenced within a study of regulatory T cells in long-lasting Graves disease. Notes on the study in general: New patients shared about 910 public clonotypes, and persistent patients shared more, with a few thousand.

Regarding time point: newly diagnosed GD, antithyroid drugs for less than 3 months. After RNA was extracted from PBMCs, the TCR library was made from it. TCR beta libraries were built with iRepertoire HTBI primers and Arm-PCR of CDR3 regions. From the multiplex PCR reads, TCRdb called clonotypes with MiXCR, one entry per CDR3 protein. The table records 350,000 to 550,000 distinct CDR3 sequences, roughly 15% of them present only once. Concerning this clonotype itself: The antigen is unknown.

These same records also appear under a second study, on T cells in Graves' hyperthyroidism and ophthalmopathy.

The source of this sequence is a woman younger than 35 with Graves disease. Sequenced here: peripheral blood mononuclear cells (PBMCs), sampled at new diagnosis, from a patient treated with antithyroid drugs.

CDR3 in DNA: TGTGCCAGCAGTTTCTCCCCAGGACAGGGGGAGCCCAACTATGGCTACACCTTC. Translation gives CASSFSPGQGEPNYGYTF. The V call is TRBV6-2 or TRBV6-3, the J call TRBJ1-2; 10 bases map to TRBD1. The V and J ends lost 4 bases and 2 bases, in that order; junction bases with no gene match: 13. The CDR3 sequence is 18 residues long. The germline V gene has CDR1 MNHEY and CDR2 SVGEGT.